This TCR beta chain is drawn from a study of T cell responses to AZD1222 COVID-19 vaccine. Notes on the study in general: Of spike-specific TCRs, nearly half reportedly target regions left unmutated in variants. Donors were mostly white British, more females; clonal diversity possibly underestimated.

TCRdb keeps only in-frame clones here, not all; method: immunoSEQ multiplex PCR. The sample carries 100,000 to 150,000 clones, roughly 93% recorded once. V lost 4 bases and J 6 bases, leaving 16 bases between the germline ends. The CDR3 totals 14 residues. CDR1 is SGHTS and CDR2 is YDEGEE in the germline V gene. This clone has more than one count but fewer than ten. The antigen is unknown. The clonotype originates from an adult who received the AZD1222 COVID-19 vaccine. The specimen was peripheral blood, collected 28 days after the second AZD1222 dose. V usage is TRBV5-8 and J usage is TRBJ1-2; D is undetermined. The CDR3 DNA sequence: TGTGCCAGCAGCCTAGCAGGAAGTCGGAATGGCTACACCTTC. It codes for CASSLAGSRNGYTF.